This T cell receptor beta chain stems from a study of cytomegalovirus exposure and HLA in healthy donors. The CDR3 is 14 residues long. Trimming shortened V by 5 bases and J by 4 bases, and 15 bases separated the two germline ends. CDR1 SGDLS and CDR2 YYNGEE come from the germline V gene. Points from the study as a whole: A later analysis linked a missense DCLRE1C variant to TCR beta V- and J-gene trimming. Associated with cytomegalovirus, according to the listing, were around 170 TCR beta chains. The records held CMV serostatus as the only immune exposure information.

Primers: 60 Vbeta forward and 13 Jbeta reverse. Generated by immunoSEQ multiplex PCR, the TCRdb table keeps only in-frame clones and is missing some. The sample lists approximately 110,000 clones; around 70% were seen once. The donors were healthy bone marrow donors. Worth noting for this clone: Its antigen is currently unknown.

The chain couples TRBV9 to TRBJ1-1; D is unclear. The origin of this receptor is a woman in her thirties or forties in good health and CMV-seronegative. Sequenced: PBMCs. Here the CDR3 reads CASSATGWGTEAFF. The CDR3 region has the DNA TGTGCCAGCAGTGCCACGGGGTGGGGCACTGAAGCTTTCTTT.